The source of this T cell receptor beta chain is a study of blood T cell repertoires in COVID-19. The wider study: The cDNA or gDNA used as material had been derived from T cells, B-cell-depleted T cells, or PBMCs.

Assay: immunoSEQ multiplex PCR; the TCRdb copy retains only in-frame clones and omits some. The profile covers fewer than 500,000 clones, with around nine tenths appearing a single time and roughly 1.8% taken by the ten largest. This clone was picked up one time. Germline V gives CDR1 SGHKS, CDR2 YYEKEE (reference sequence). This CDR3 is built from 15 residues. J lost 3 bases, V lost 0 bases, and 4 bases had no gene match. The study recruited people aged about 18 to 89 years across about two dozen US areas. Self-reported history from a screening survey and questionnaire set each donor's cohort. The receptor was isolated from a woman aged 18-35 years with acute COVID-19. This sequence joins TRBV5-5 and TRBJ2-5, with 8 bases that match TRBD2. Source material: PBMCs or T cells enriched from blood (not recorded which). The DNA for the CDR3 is TGTGCCAGCAGCTTGGTTGCGGGGGGAAAAGAGACCCAGTACTTC. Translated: CASSLVAGGKETQYF.